These 25 T cell receptor beta chains share one sample of origin, sequenced in a study of radiation and T cells in renal cell carcinoma. Here immunoSEQ multiplex PCR was the method, and the copy in TCRdb shows in-frame clones only, minus some. The table includes about 150,000 clones, roughly 87% detected once. As for time point: blood 2 weeks post-SBRT. As for treatment: 15 Gy SBRT to primary tumor, nephrectomy 4 weeks later. The material sequenced was blood, taken from a patient whose treatment included radiotherapy and nephrectomy. All receptors derive from a woman in her forties or fifties with renal cell carcinoma.

This sequence joins TRBV7-9 and TRBJ2-3; 8 bases are shared with TRBD1. The CDR3 sequence is 16 residues long. CDR1 and CDR2 (germline): SEHNR, FQNEAQ (reference sequence). J lost 2 bases, V lost 4 bases, and 8 bases had no gene match. CDR3 sequence (DNA): TGTGCCAGCAGCTCGCAGACAGGGGATTACACAGATACGCAGTATTTT. Amino acids: CASSSQTGDYTDTQYF.

The chain has TRBV4-2 and TRBJ1-6; the match to TRBD1 covers 9 bases. The V and J ends lost 0 bases and 4 bases, in that order; junction bases with no gene match: 4. The germline V gene has CDR1 LGHNA and CDR2 YNFKEQ. The CDR3 sequence is 17 residues long. The CDR3 DNA is TGTGCCAGCAGCCAAGAGGCGACAGGGGGATATAATTCACCCCTCCACTTT. Amino acid sequence: CASSQEATGGYNSPLHF.

The V call is TRBV19, the J call TRBJ2-7; 9 nucleotides match TRBD1. Germline loops: CDR1 LNHDA, CDR2 SQIVND (reference sequence). The CDR3 extends over 16 amino acids. Trimming took 3 bases from V and 2 from J; bases not matched to a gene: 8. CDR3 amino acids: CASSIRPGQGPYEQYF. Here the CDR3 DNA reads TGTGCCAGTAGTATCCGTCCGGGACAGGGCCCCTACGAGCAGTACTTC.

The genes are TRBV19 and TRBJ1-4; tentatively, D is TRBD1 (5 bases). Trimming removed 4 bases from V and 2 bases from J, with 8 bases in between. Germline CDR1 and CDR2: LNHDA and SQIVND (reference sequence). The CDR3 runs to 14 residues. In DNA, the CDR3 is TGTGCCAGTAGTACTCGACAGACTAATGAAAAACTGTTTTTT. It specifies CASSTRQTNEKLFF.

Only a few counts were recorded for this clone. This rearrangement joins TRBV6-6 to TRBJ1-2; the D is unclear. Germline lookup yields CDR1 MNHNY and CDR2 SVGAGI (reference sequence). This CDR3 is built from 15 residues. Trimming removed 6 bases at V and 5 bases at J, with 19 bases between. CDR3 sequence (DNA): TGTGCCAGCAGCCCCCGGGAAAGGCCTTTATATGGCTACACCTTC. Translated: CASSPRERPLYGYTF.

The rearrangement uses TRBV5-4 and TRBJ2-1, with 8 bases identical to TRBD2. Germline CDR1 is SGHNT and CDR2 is YYREEE (reference sequence). Trimming took 5 bases from V and 2 from J; bases not matched to a gene: 6. This CDR3 comprises 15 residues. DNA for the CDR3: TGTGCCAGCAGTTTAGCGGGGCCGACCTACAATGAGCAGTTCTTC. It translates to CASSLAGPTYNEQFF.

The chain couples TRBV6-6 to TRBJ2-5; D is possibly TRBD1 or TRBD2 (6 bases each). This CDR3 contains 14 residues. Looked up from germline, CDR1 is MNHNY and CDR2 is SVGAGI (reference sequence). Trimming stripped 6 bases from V and 1 base from J, with 12 bases between. CDR3 nucleotides: TGTGCCAGCAGCGGGGGACACCTCCAAGAGACCCAGTACTTC. Its protein product is CASSGGHLQETQYF.

The chain combines TRBV7-6 with TRBJ2-2, with no clear D. Germline lookup yields CDR1 SGHVS and CDR2 FNYEAQ. Between the trimmed V and J ends, which lost 5 bases and 2 bases, there was a span of 12 bases. The CDR3 is 15 amino acids. The CDR3 bases are TGTGCCAGCAGCCCATGGCGCCTCAACACCGGGGAGCTGTTTTTT. Protein sequence: CASSPWRLNTGELFF.

The rearrangement links TRBV18 to TRBJ2-1; possible D gene TRBD1, 5 bases. Trimming cost V 2 bases and J 5 bases, with 13 bases left between them. The CDR3 extends over 15 amino acids. Germline V gene data show CDR1 as KGHSH and CDR2 as LQKENI. The CDR3 DNA follows: TGTGCCAGCTCACCAGTCGGGCAGGGTGACAATGAGCAGTTCTTC. Encoded protein: CASSPVGQGDNEQFF.

The J gene is TRBJ2-6, the V gene TRBV6-1; D is perhaps TRBD1 or TRBD2 (5 bases each). CDR3 length: 14 amino acids. The V and J ends lost 11 bases and 2 bases respectively, with 13 bases between them. The germline CDR1 and CDR2 sequences are MNHNS and SASEGT. CDR3 sequence: CACTRGAGANVLTF. CDR3 bases: TGTGCCTGCACACGAGGGGCTGGGGCCAACGTCCTGACTTTC.

The gene calls are TRBV15 and TRBJ1-6, with D maybe TRBD1 (5 bases). V was clipped by 3 bases and J by 8 bases, with 8 bases between them. Germline values: CDR1 LNHNV, CDR2 YYDKDF (reference sequence). This CDR3 has 13 residues. CDR3 in amino acids: CATSRGGYSPLHF. In DNA, the CDR3 is TGTGCCACCAGCAGGGGGGGGTATTCACCCCTCCACTTT.

The sample holds one count of this clone. The chain combines TRBV7-2 with TRBJ2-1; 10 nucleotides align to TRBD2. This CDR3 is built from 14 residues. V gave up 4 bases and J gave up 14 bases; unmatched junction bases: 11. Germline CDR1 SGHTA, CDR2 FQGNSA. The DNA for the CDR3 is TGTGCCAGCAGCTCGCAGACCCAAGCGGGGGGGAAGTTCTTC. Its protein product is CASSSQTQAGGKFF. Full variable domain (outside the CDR3, taken from reference TRBV7-2 and TRBJ2-1): GAGVSQSPSNKVTEKGKDVELRCDPISGHTALYWYRQSLGQGLEFLIYFQGNSAPDKSGLPSDRFSAERTGGSVSTLTIQRTQQEDSAVYLCASSSQTQAGGKFFGPGTRLTVL.

This chain connects TRBV29-1 to TRBJ2-5, with D unresolved. Between the trimmed V and J ends, which lost 7 bases and 1 base, there was a span of 13 bases. The CDR3 totals 13 residues. From germline, CDR1 is SQVTM and CDR2 ANQGSEA. In nucleotides, the CDR3 is TGCAGCGCCTCCGGTAACGCCCAAGAGACCCAGTACTTC. This codes for CSASGNAQETQYF.

The rearrangement joins TRBV7-2 to TRBJ1-3, with no clear D. CDR1 is SGHTA and CDR2 is FQGNSA in the germline V gene. V shed 3 bases and J shed 0 bases, with 9 bases lying between them. There are 15 residues in the CDR3. In DNA, the CDR3 is TGTGCCAGCAGCTTCGAGAAATACTCTGGAAACACCATATATTTT. It yields the protein CASSFEKYSGNTIYF.

This clone was counted a single time. V usage is TRBV13 and J usage is TRBJ2-5, with TRBD2 as a possible D gene (5 bases). V gave up 5 bases and J gave up 6 bases, with 13 bases separating them. Germline CDR1 reads PRHDT; CDR2 reads FYEKMQ (reference sequence). CDR3 length equals 13 residues. The CDR3 here is CASSPGSRKTQYF. CDR3 coding DNA: TGTGCCAGCAGCCCGGGGTCGCGGAAGACCCAGTACTTC.

This chain connects TRBV6-5 to TRBJ2-7; TRBD2 matches at 12 bases. The CDR3 extends over 14 amino acids. After removal of 6 bases from V and 7 bases from J, the junction contained 7 bases not matched to a gene. Per the germline V gene, CDR1 is MNHEY and CDR2 is SVGAGI. CDR3 protein: CASRSSGGAWEQYF. CDR3 sequence (DNA): TGTGCCAGCAGATCTAGCGGGGGGGCCTGGGAGCAGTACTTC.

This clone was detected a few times. The chain is built from TRBV7-9 and TRBJ1-4; weak D call: TRBD1 (5 bases). Trimming pared 5 bases from V and 0 bases from J, leaving 16 bases between. In germline, CDR1 is SEHNR, CDR2 FQNEAQ (reference sequence). This CDR3 spans 17 amino acids. CDR3 sequence reads: CASSQGRGPATNEKLFF. The CDR3 DNA is TGTGCCAGCAGCCAAGGCCGGGGACCGGCAACTAATGAAAAACTGTTTTTT.

The chain combines TRBV15 with TRBJ2-2; 9 nucleotides align to TRBD1. The germline V gene encodes CDR1 LNHNV and CDR2 YYDKDF (reference sequence). Trimming at V came to 3 bases and at J to 8 bases, leaving 7 bases not matched to a gene. The CDR3 is 15 residues long. The CDR3 loop is CATSRTGTGFGELFF. In nucleotides, the CDR3 is TGTGCCACCAGCAGGACCGGGACAGGGTTTGGGGAGCTGTTTTTT.

This rearrangement joins TRBV4-3 to TRBJ1-2; tentatively, D is TRBD1 (6 bases). V was cut by 3 bases and J by 8 bases, with 10 bases left in between. In germline, CDR1 is LGHNA, CDR2 YSLEER. There are 12 residues in the CDR3. The CDR3 region is CASSHSGVGYTF. DNA of the CDR3: TGCGCCAGCAGCCATTCAGGGGTCGGCTACACCTTC.

This chain links TRBV19 with TRBJ1-2, with TRBD1 matching over 8 bases. This CDR3 is 15 amino acids long. Trimming at V came to 5 bases and at J to 5 bases, leaving 10 bases not matched to a gene. Germline CDR1 and CDR2: LNHDA and SQIVND (reference sequence). CDR3 sequence (DNA): TGTGCCAGTAGTCCCCGGACAGGGAGGGGGTATGGCTACACCTTC. This sequence encodes CASSPRTGRGYGYTF.

The chain combines TRBV18 with TRBJ1-5; D is perhaps TRBD1 (5 bases). This CDR3 has 15 amino acids. Germline V CDR1 and CDR2: KGHSH, LQKENI. The V gene lost 3 bases and the J gene lost 3 bases, with 12 bases spanning the gap. The CDR3, as DNA: TGTGCCAGCTCACCCGGGGCAGCTTCCAATCAGCCCCAGCATTTT. It codes for CASSPGAASNQPQHF.

This chain connects TRBV11-2 to TRBJ2-5; D might be TRBD2 (7 bases). Germline V CDR1 and CDR2: SGHAT, FQNNGV. The CDR3 totals 14 residues. The V gene lost 3 bases and the J gene lost 4 bases, with 12 bases spanning the gap. The CDR3 bases are TGTGCCAGCAGCTTTGTGGGGGGGCGAGAGACCCAGTACTTC. This codes for CASSFVGGRETQYF.

V usage is TRBV6-6 and J usage is TRBJ1-6, with D hard to call. Per the germline V gene, CDR1 is MNHNY and CDR2 is SVGAGI (reference sequence). This CDR3 spans 15 amino acids. The ends were cut back, 5 bases at V and 5 bases at J, with 13 bases in the middle. The CDR3 region is CASSLYGENNSPLHF. The CDR3 region has the DNA TGTGCCAGCAGTCTCTATGGGGAAAATAATTCACCCCTCCACTTT.

The V and J genes are TRBV9 and TRBJ2-1, with D maybe TRBD2 (6 bases). Trimming removed 0 bases at V and 10 bases at J, with 11 bases between. The CDR3 contains 13 residues. Germline values: CDR1 SGDLS, CDR2 YYNGEE. The CDR3 is CASSVGTIREQFF. DNA for the CDR3: TGTGCCAGCAGCGTAGGGACTATTCGGGAGCAGTTCTTC.

Here the CDR3 DNA reads TGTGCCTGGAGATGGACAGGGGCCACTGAAGCTTTCTTT. Amino acid sequence: CAWRWTGATEAFF. The chain uses TRBV30 and TRBJ1-1; 9 bases match TRBD1. The CDR3 consists of 13 residues. In germline, CDR1 is GTSNPN, CDR2 SVGIG (reference sequence). With V trimmed by 3 bases and J by 4 bases, 3 bases remained unmatched.